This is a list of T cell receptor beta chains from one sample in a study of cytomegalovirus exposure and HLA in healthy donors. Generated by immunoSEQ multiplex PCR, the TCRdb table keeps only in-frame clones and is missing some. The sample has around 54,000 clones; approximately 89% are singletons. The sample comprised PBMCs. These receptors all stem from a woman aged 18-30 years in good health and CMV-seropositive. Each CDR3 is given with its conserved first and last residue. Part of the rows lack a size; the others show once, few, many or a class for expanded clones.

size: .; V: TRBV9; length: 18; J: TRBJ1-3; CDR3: CASSVATGGPISGNTIYF
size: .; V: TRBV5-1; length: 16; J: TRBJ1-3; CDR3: CASSLGQVLSGNTIYF
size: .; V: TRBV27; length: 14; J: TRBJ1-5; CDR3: CASSPQVVRQPQHF
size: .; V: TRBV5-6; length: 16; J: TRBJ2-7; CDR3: CASSRRGTRALYEQYF
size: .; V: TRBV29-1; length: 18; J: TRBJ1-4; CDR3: CSVEGLQGASSTNEKLFF
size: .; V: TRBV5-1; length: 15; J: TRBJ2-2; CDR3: CASSLYQGATGELFF
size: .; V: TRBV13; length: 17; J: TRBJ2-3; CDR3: CASSLAVTSVRTDTQYF
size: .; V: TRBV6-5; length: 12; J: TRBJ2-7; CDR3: CASSPATYEQYF
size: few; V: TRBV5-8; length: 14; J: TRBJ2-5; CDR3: CASSQGKFQETQYF
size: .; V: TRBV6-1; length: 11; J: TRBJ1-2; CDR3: CASSERGGYTF
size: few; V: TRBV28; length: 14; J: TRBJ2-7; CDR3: CASRSTGSSYEQYF
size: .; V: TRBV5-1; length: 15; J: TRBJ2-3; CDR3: CASSVEAGVADTQYF
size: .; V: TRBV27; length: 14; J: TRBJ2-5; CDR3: CASTRAGYQETQYF
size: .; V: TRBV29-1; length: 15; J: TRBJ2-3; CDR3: CSVEGVRGLSDTQYF
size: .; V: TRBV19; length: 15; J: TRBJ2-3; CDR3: CASSSPGGPRDTQYF
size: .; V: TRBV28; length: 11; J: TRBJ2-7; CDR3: CASTANRGLYF
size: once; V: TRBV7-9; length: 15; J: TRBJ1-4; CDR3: CASSLAQGPNEKLFF
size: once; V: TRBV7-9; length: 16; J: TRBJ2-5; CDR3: CASSAKSSGGQETQYF
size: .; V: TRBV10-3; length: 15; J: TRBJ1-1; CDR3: CAISTDRGTNTEAFF
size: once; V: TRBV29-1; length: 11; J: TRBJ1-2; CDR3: CSVAAGYGYTF
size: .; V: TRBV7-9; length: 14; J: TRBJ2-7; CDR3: CASSSRGAAYEQYF
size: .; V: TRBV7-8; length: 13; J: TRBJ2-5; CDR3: CASSPRGPETQYF
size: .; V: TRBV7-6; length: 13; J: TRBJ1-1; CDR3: CASRPGGNTEAFF
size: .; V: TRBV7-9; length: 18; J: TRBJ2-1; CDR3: CASSLGRLYRALRNEQFF
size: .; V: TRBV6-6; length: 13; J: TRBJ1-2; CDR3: CASRSGVLYGYTF
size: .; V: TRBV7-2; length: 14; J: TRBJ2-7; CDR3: CASSLGGRNYEQYF
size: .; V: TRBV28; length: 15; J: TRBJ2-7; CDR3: CASSTRTGRRDEQYF
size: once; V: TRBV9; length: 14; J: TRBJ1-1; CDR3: CASSALGSGTEAFF
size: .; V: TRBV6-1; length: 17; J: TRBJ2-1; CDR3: CASSEFSRLAGYNEQFF
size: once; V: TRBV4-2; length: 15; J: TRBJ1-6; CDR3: CASSSPDRESSPLHF
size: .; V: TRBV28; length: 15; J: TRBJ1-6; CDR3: CASSPPQGRNSPLHF
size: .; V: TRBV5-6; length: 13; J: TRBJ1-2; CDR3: CASSLQGYYGYTF
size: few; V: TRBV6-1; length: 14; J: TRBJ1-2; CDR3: CASSEQGALDGYTF
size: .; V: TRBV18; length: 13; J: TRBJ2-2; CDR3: CASSPDRGRELFF
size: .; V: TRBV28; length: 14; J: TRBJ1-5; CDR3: CASSKPTRGQPQHF
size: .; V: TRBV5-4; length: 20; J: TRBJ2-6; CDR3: CASSLSRGSGGAAGANVLTF
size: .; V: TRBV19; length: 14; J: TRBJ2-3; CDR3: CASSTQTETDTQYF
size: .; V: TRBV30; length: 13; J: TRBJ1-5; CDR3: CAWNLDPARPQHF
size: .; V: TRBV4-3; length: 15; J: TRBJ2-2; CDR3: CASSQDKQDGGELFF
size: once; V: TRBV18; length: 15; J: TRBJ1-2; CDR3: CASSPQRDSVYGYTF
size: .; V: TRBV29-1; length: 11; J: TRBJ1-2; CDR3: CSAAGTGGYTF
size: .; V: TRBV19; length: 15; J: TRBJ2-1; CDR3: CASSISSGAVNEQFF
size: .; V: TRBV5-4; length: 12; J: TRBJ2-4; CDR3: CASSSHKNIQYF
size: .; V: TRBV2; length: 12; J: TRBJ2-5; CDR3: CASSGTAWTQYF
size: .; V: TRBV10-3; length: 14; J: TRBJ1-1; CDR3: CAISAGDRGTEAFF
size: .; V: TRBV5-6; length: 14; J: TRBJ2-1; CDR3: CASSPRTVVNEQFF
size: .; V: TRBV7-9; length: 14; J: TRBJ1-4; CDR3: CASSPGQGQGKLFF
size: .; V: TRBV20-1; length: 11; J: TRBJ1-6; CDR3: CSASRGVPLHF
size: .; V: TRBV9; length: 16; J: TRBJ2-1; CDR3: CASSVGLAGNYNEQFF
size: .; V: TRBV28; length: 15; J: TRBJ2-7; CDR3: CASSPSGRTRSEQYF
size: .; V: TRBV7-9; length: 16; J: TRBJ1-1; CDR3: CASSLAKLTGSTEAFF
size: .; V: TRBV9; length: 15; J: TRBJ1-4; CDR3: CASSQDRLSNEKLFF
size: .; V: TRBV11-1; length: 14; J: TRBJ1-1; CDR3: CASSKGQGIGEAFF
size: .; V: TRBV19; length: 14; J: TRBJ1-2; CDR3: CASSMYRGDYGYTF
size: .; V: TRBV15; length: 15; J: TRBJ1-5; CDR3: CATSRITDSNQPQHF